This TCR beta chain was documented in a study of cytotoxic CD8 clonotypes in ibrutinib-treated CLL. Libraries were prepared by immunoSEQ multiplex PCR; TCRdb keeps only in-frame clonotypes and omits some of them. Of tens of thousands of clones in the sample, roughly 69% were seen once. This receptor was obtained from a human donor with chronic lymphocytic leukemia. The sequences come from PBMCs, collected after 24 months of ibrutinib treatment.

The CDR3 protein is CASSSFTAVLGGETQYF. The CDR3 DNA reads TGTGCCAGCAGCTCATTCACGGCAGTACTTGGGGGAGAGACCCAGTACTTC. This chain connects TRBV7-9 to TRBJ2-5; either TRBD1 or TRBD2 may fit D (5 bases each). CDR3 length: 17 residues. Germline V gives CDR1 SEHNR, CDR2 FQNEAQ (reference sequence). V was clipped by 4 bases and J by 4 bases, with 22 bases between them.